What follows are 15 T cell receptor beta chains derived from one specimen sequenced in a study of blood T cells in healthy people across ages. The second PCR ran roughly 6 to 12 cycles with a sample-barcoded 5' primer and J-beta primers. TCRdb re-called the 5' RACE reads with MiXCR, one entry per CDR3 protein. In the table there are hundreds of thousands of distinct CDR3 sequences, 40% to 50% of which are singletons. Sequenced: blood. All receptors come from a man aged 55 to 69 in good health.

This clonotype was counted once. This sequence joins TRBV5-1 and TRBJ1-4, with D possibly TRBD1 on 6 matching bases. Germline V gene data show CDR1 as SGHRS and CDR2 as YFSETQ. With 6 bases removed from V and 4 bases from J, the gap between germline ends came to 19 bases. This CDR3 spans 16 amino acids. The CDR3 DNA reads as TGCGCCAGCAACCATGGGCAACAGGGAATTAATGAAAAACTGTTTTTT. It codes for CASNHGQQGINEKLFF.

Comment on this clonotype: Possible read error: a much larger clone is one base away. CDR3 coding DNA: TGCAGCGTTGGTGAGGATCGGTTAGCCAAAAACATTCAGTTCTTC. Encoded protein: CSVGEDRLAKNIQFF. The rearrangement links TRBV29-1 to TRBJ2-4, with D hard to call. TRBJ2-1 matches the DNA end more closely, so the J call is doubtful. Germline CDR1 is SQVTM and CDR2 is ANQGSEA. The CDR3 totals 15 residues.

As DNA, the CDR3 is TGCGCCAGCAGCTTGGAAGGAGGACCTCGCACAGATACGCAGTATTTT. This sequence encodes CASSLEGGPRTDTQYF. The gene calls are TRBV5-1 and TRBJ2-3; the D gene is possibly TRBD2 (5 bases). Germline V gene sequence: CDR1 SGHRS, CDR2 YFSETQ. Trimming took 0 bases from V and 1 from J, leaving 12 bases between them. The CDR3 totals 16 residues.

A few counts support this clonotype. J is TRBJ2-5 and V is TRBV12-3 or TRBV12-4; 7 bases line up with TRBD1. The CDR3 consists of 12 residues. V shed 9 bases, J shed 4 bases, and the junction held 5 bases outside the gene matches. The DNA for the CDR3 is TGTGCCAGTCAGGGGGATCGAGAGACCCAGTACTTC. Amino acids: CASQGDRETQYF.

This clonotype was detected a few times. The chain recombines TRBV20-1 with TRBJ1-4; TRBD1 matches at 8 bases. In germline, CDR1 is DFQATT, CDR2 SNEGSKA (reference sequence). J lost 8 bases, V lost 6 bases, and 11 bases had no gene match. This CDR3 region has 14 residues. CDR3: CSANPGGIGEKLFF. The CDR3 DNA is TGCAGTGCCAATCCAGGGGGCATTGGAGAAAAACTGTTTTTT.

This clonotype was observed a few times. The DNA of the CDR3 is TGTGCCAGCAGCTTAGGATGGGACAGGGCCTACGAGCAGTACTTC. Translated, it gives CASSLGWDRAYEQYF. J is TRBJ2-7 and V is TRBV13; TRBD1 matches 9 bases. This CDR3 has 15 amino acids. V lost 0 bases, J lost 2 bases, and 2 bases stayed unmatched. Per the germline V gene, CDR1 is PRHDT and CDR2 is FYEKMQ (reference sequence).

The V and J genes are TRBV20-1 and TRBJ2-3; 8 bases agree with TRBD2. V was pared by 7 bases and J by 2 bases, with 11 bases of the junction left unmatched. CDR3 length equals 15 residues. Looked up from germline, CDR1 is DFQATT and CDR2 is SNEGSKA (reference sequence). The CDR3 here is CSGISGGSSTDTQYF. CDR3 in DNA: TGCAGTGGAATAAGCGGGGGCTCGTCCACAGATACGCAGTATTTT.

This clonotype was detected ten times or more. This chain links TRBV6-5 with TRBJ2-7, with D tentatively TRBD1 (6 bases). V was trimmed by 3 bases and J by 5 bases, leaving 14 bases between them. The germline V gene encodes CDR1 MNHEY and CDR2 SVGAGI. CDR3 size: 14 residues. CDR3 in amino acids: CASSYTGTSDEQYF. The CDR3 DNA reads as TGTGCCAGCAGTTATACCGGGACAAGCGACGAGCAGTACTTC.

This clonotype was detected a few times. The chain links TRBV7-9 to TRBJ2-2, with no clear D. The CDR3 consists of 14 residues. V lost 5 bases to trimming and J lost 6 bases, with 13 bases between them. Per germline, CDR1 SEHNR and CDR2 FQNEAQ (reference sequence). The CDR3 DNA is TGTGCCAGCAGCCGGGTGACGGAAGCCGGGGAGCTGTTTTTT. Encoded protein: CASSRVTEAGELFF.

In DNA, the CDR3 is TGCAGCGTTCGTGGAGTGCCGAACACTGAAGCTTTCTTT. Translation: CSVRGVPNTEAFF. V and J are TRBV29-1 and TRBJ1-1, with unresolved D. The CDR3 spans 13 residues. Germline CDR1 reads SQVTM; CDR2 reads ANQGSEA. V lost 5 bases to trimming and J lost 1 base, with 11 bases between them.

The rearrangement joins TRBV27 to TRBJ2-7; D ambiguous. The CDR3 totals 16 residues. CDR1 is MNHEY and CDR2 is SMNVEV in the germline V gene (reference sequence). Trimming took 2 bases from V and 0 from J, leaving 14 bases between them. The CDR3 DNA sequence: TGTGCCAGCAGTTTAACGTCTGTGCTTGGCTCCTACGAGCAGTACTTC. It encodes CASSLTSVLGSYEQYF.

This clonotype was picked up one time. The chain links TRBV11-2 to TRBJ1-1; D gene uncertain. There are 12 residues in the CDR3. V was trimmed by 0 bases and J by 7 bases, leaving 6 bases between them. Per the germline V gene, CDR1 is SGHAT and CDR2 is FQNNGV. CDR3 region: CASSLDVGEAFF. The CDR3 nucleotides are TGTGCCAGCAGCTTAGATGTGGGTGAAGCTTTCTTT.

The genes are TRBV7-9 and TRBJ2-2; TRBD2 agrees at 7 bases. Looked up from germline, CDR1 is SEHNR and CDR2 is FQNEAQ (reference sequence). V was clipped by 5 bases and J by 1 base; unmatched bases: 10. The CDR3 runs 17 residues. CDR3 residues: CASSPPAGGMNTGELFF. As DNA, the CDR3 is TGTGCCAGCAGCCCCCCCGCCGGGGGGATGAACACCGGGGAGCTGTTTTTT.

This clonotype occurred a few times. The V gene is TRBV7-9, the J gene TRBJ2-5, with TRBD1 matching 7 bases. The DNA end favors TRBJ2-7, so the J call may be wrong. The V gene's germline CDR1 is SEHNR and CDR2 FQNEAQ (reference sequence). The CDR3 totals 16 residues. This CDR3 reads CASSSGSTGSSLEQYF. The CDR3 bases are TGTGCCAGCAGCTCAGGGTCGACAGGGTCTTCGCTCGAGCAGTACTTC.

This clonotype has just a few counts. The chain joins TRBV2 to TRBJ2-3; 13 bases line up with TRBD2. The trim removed 7 bases at V and 0 bases at J, leaving 10 bases unmatched. The germline V gene encodes CDR1 SNHLY and CDR2 FYNNEI. The CDR3 totals 18 residues. Here the CDR3 reads CASNSGLAGAASTDTQYF. The CDR3 bases are TGTGCCAGCAATTCCGGACTAGCGGGAGCCGCTAGCACAGATACGCAGTATTTT.